Presented here are 23 T cell receptor beta chains from one specimen sequenced in a study of shared clonotypes between healthy human individuals. Repertoires were generated with immunoSEQ multiplex PCR, while TCRdb's copy carries only in-frame clones and drops some. Of nearly 600,000 clones in the sample, about 95% were seen once. Naivety among CD8 cells was defined by CD45RO negativity and positive CCR7 selection, thereby excluding terminally differentiated effector memory CD45RA+ cells. Specimen: naive CD8+ T cells sorted from blood. These receptors were collected from a woman aged 30 to 39 in good health.

This chain connects TRBV29-1 to TRBJ2-1; 11 positions match TRBD1. V was pared by 3 bases and J by 8 bases, with 9 bases of the junction left unmatched. This CDR3 has 15 residues. Per germline, CDR1 SQVTM and CDR2 ANQGSEA. The CDR3 nucleotides read TGCAGCGTTGATGCGGGACAGGGGGAGTTCGATGAGCAGTTCTTC. Its protein product is CSVDAGQGEFDEQFF.

This rearrangement joins TRBV5-4 to TRBJ1-5; the match to TRBD1 covers 7 bases. With V trimmed by 4 bases and J by 6 bases, 7 bases remained unmatched. Germline assignment: CDR1 SGHNT and CDR2 YYREEE (reference sequence). The CDR3 covers 14 residues. The DNA of the CDR3 is TGTGCCAGCAGCACAGAGGACAGGAGTCAGCCCCAGCATTTT. It yields the protein CASSTEDRSQPQHF. The full variable domain, its missing parts supplied by reference TRBV5-4 and TRBJ1-5, is ETGVTQSPTHLIKTRGQQVTLRCSSQSGHNTVSWYQQALGQGPQFIFQYYREEENGRGNFPPRFSGLQFPNYSSELNVNALELDDSALYLCASSTEDRSQPQHFGDGTRLSIL.

The chain links TRBV27 to TRBJ2-5; 8 nucleotides agree with TRBD1. The CDR3 extends over 14 amino acids. Germline V lookup: CDR1 MNHEY, CDR2 SMNVEV (reference sequence). V dropped 3 bases and J dropped 5; count of bases not matched to a gene: 5. The CDR3 sequence: CASSFRGQGETQYF. CDR3 in DNA: TGTGCCAGCAGTTTCAGGGGGCAAGGGGAGACCCAGTACTTC.

The chain links TRBV29-1 to TRBJ2-2, with D possibly TRBD1 on 6 matching bases. This CDR3 contains 15 residues. Germline CDR1 SQVTM, CDR2 ANQGSEA. V shed 6 bases and J shed 5 bases, with 19 bases lying between them. The CDR3 here is CSVPQGQSSTGELFF. The CDR3 DNA reads TGCAGCGTCCCACAGGGCCAATCAAGTACCGGGGAGCTGTTTTTT.

The chain employs TRBV11-2 and TRBJ1-1; D remains unclear. V lost 1 base to trimming and J lost 7 bases, with 7 bases between them. Germline CDR1 SGHAT, CDR2 FQNNGV. The CDR3 runs 12 residues. In DNA, the CDR3 is TGTGCCAGCAGCTTAGGCTTGGTTGAAGCTTTCTTT. Encoded protein: CASSLGLVEAFF. Full variable domain (missing parts from reference TRBV11-2 and TRBJ1-1): EAGVAQSPRYKIIEKRQSVAFWCNPISGHATLYWYQQILGQGPKLLIQFQNNGVVDDSQLPKDRFSAERLKGVDSTLKIQPAKLEDSAVYLCASSLGLVEAFFGQGTRLTVV.

The chain carries TRBV9 and TRBJ1-3; 7 bases are a match to TRBD1. After removal of 0 bases from V and 0 bases from J, the junction contained 9 bases not matched to a gene. Looked up from germline, CDR1 is SGDLS and CDR2 is YYNGEE. This CDR3 contains 18 residues. The CDR3 spells CASSVEGTVRFSGNTIYF. The CDR3, as DNA: TGTGCCAGCAGCGTAGAGGGGACAGTTCGCTTCTCTGGAAACACCATATATTTT. Filled out from reference TRBV9 and TRBJ1-3, the complete variable domain reads DSGVTQTPKHLITATGQRVTLRCSPRSGDLSVYWYQQSLDQGLQFLIQYYNGEERAKGNILERFSAQQFPDLHSELNLSSLELGDSALYFCASSVEGTVRFSGNTIYFGEGSWLTVV.

The V call is TRBV9, the J call TRBJ2-7; D gene uncertain. V gave up 0 bases and J gave up 5 bases, with 12 bases separating them. The CDR3 consists of 14 residues. Germline V gene sequence: CDR1 SGDLS, CDR2 YYNGEE. DNA for the CDR3: TGTGCCAGCAGCGTAGGCGAGGCGAGGAACGAGCAGTACTTC. Its protein is CASSVGEARNEQYF.

V is TRBV6-5 and J is TRBJ2-7; D remains unclear. The CDR3 consists of 16 residues. CDR1 and CDR2 from the germline V gene are MNHEY and SVGAGI. Trimming took 2 bases from V and 3 from J, leaving 17 bases between them. This chain's CDR3 is CASSYGAGSLHYEQYF. The CDR3 DNA is TGTGCCAGCAGTTACGGCGCTGGGTCTTTGCACTACGAGCAGTACTTC.

The V gene is TRBV28, the J gene TRBJ1-3; 7 nucleotides line up with TRBD1. The V gene end was trimmed by 6 bases and the J gene end by 3 bases; junction bases not matched to a gene: 5. CDR1 MDHEN and CDR2 SYDVKM come from the germline V gene. The CDR3 extends over 14 amino acids. The CDR3 sequence: CASSVQGIGNTIYF. The CDR3 DNA reads as TGTGCCAGCAGCGTACAGGGGATTGGAAACACCATATATTTT.

V usage is TRBV7-9 and J usage is TRBJ1-1; D remains ambiguous. V shed 8 bases and J shed 0 bases, with 16 bases lying between them. Germline CDR1 and CDR2: SEHNR and FQNEAQ (reference sequence). CDR3 size: 15 residues. CDR3 nucleotide sequence: TGTGCCAGCGTACACGAGGTGGAGATGAACACTGAAGCTTTCTTT. This gives the protein CASVHEVEMNTEAFF.

The chain recombines TRBV5-4 with TRBJ2-2; 11 nucleotides match TRBD1. The CDR3 has 14 residues. Germline loops: CDR1 SGHNT, CDR2 YYREEE (reference sequence). With 4 bases clipped from V and 4 bases from J, the junction kept 0 bases outside the gene matches. The CDR3 loop is CASSGTGGTGELFF. In nucleotides, the CDR3 is TGTGCCAGCAGCGGGACAGGGGGCACCGGGGAGCTGTTTTTT.

The V and J genes are TRBV27 and TRBJ2-1, with TRBD2 matching 10 bases. The CDR3 is 16 amino acids. Germline V CDR1 and CDR2: MNHEY, SMNVEV (reference sequence). V shed 4 bases and J 4 bases; nucleotides not matched to a gene: 7. The CDR3 protein is CASSSDLAGAYNEQFF. Written as DNA, the CDR3 is TGTGCCAGCAGTTCCGACCTAGCGGGAGCATACAATGAGCAGTTCTTC.

The V call is TRBV7-6, the J call TRBJ2-1; a possible D gene is TRBD2 (7 bases). The germline CDR1 and CDR2 sequences are SGHVS and FNYEAQ. The CDR3 runs to 14 residues. V shed 3 bases and J shed 7 bases, with 13 bases lying between them. CDR3 coding DNA: TGTGCCAGCAGCTTCGCGGGGGCTCGGAATGAGCAGTTCTTC. This encodes CASSFAGARNEQFF.

The J gene is TRBJ1-2, the V gene TRBV7-9, with 8 positions matching TRBD1. This CDR3 has 14 amino acids. Trimming took 6 bases from V and 6 from J; bases not matched to a gene: 9. CDR1 is SEHNR, CDR2 FQNEAQ, per germline (reference sequence). The CDR3 sequence: CASSFLQGVDGYTF. The DNA of the CDR3 is TGTGCCAGCAGTTTTCTACAGGGGGTTGATGGCTACACCTTC.

This rearrangement joins TRBV2 to TRBJ2-7, with a weak D call TRBD1 (5 bases). V lost 7 bases and J 2 bases, leaving 18 bases between the germline ends. Germline values: CDR1 SNHLY, CDR2 FYNNEI. This CDR3 spans 15 amino acids. CDR3: CASTKNPDITYEQYF. The DNA for the CDR3 is TGTGCCAGCACAAAAAACCCGGACATTACCTACGAGCAGTACTTC.

The rearrangement links TRBV5-4 to TRBJ2-7; 10 nucleotides align to TRBD2. Trimming removed 2 bases from V and 5 bases from J; junction bases left unmatched: 4. The germline CDR1 and CDR2 sequences are SGHNT and YYREEE (reference sequence). The CDR3 covers 14 residues. CDR3: CASSFKAGGDEQYF. CDR3 coding DNA: TGTGCCAGCAGCTTTAAAGCGGGAGGGGACGAGCAGTACTTC.

This clone was detected once. The chain employs TRBV15 and TRBJ2-3; D gene ambiguous. This CDR3 comprises 12 residues. Trimming left V 0 bases short and J 6 bases short, with 4 bases between. Germline assignment: CDR1 LNHNV and CDR2 YYDKDF (reference sequence). The CDR3 DNA reads TGTGCCACCAGCAGAGAGGCGGATACGCAGTATTTT. Translation: CATSREADTQYF.

The V and J genes are TRBV4-2 and TRBJ2-1, with TRBD2 as a possible D gene (5 bases). CDR1 and CDR2 (germline): LGHNA, YNFKEQ. Trimming cost V 0 bases and J 10 bases, with 25 bases left between them. The CDR3 consists of 18 residues. The CDR3 nucleotides are TGTGCCAGCAGCCAAGATCGGCTTGGGTACGGGAAAGTACAAGAGCAGTTCTTC. This sequence encodes CASSQDRLGYGKVQEQFF.

CDR3 sequence: CASREERDQYNEQFF. In DNA form, the CDR3 reads TGCGCCAGCCGAGAAGAGCGGGATCAATACAATGAGCAGTTCTTC. The chain is built from TRBV5-1 and TRBJ2-1; TRBD2 matches 7 bases. Germline trimming cut 7 bases from V and 4 bases from J; bases unmatched to any gene: 11. The CDR3 is 15 amino acids. Germline loops: CDR1 SGHRS, CDR2 YFSETQ.

This chain links TRBV10-3 with TRBJ1-2; weak D call: TRBD1 (5 bases). This CDR3 region has 14 residues. CDR1 is ENHRY, CDR2 SYGVKD, per germline. V dropped 0 bases and J dropped 4 bases, with 9 bases sitting between them. The CDR3 DNA reads TGTGCCATCAGTGAGTCGTGGGGCGTCTATGGCTACACCTTC. Translated, it gives CAISESWGVYGYTF.

This clone was seen a single time. V and J are TRBV7-9 and TRBJ2-3, with 13 nucleotides matching TRBD2. V lost 5 bases, J lost 6 bases, and 2 bases stayed unmatched. Germline loops: CDR1 SEHNR, CDR2 FQNEAQ (reference sequence). This CDR3 comprises 14 residues. The CDR3 DNA sequence: TGTGCCAGCAGCGGACTAGCGGGAGAGGATACGCAGTATTTT. Its translation: CASSGLAGEDTQYF.

J is TRBJ2-5 and V is TRBV7-9; D is unclear. The end of the DNA fits TRBJ2-7 better, so the J call may be wrong. The CDR3 has 14 residues. Germline V gene data show CDR1 as SEHNR and CDR2 as FQNEAQ (reference sequence). CDR3 in DNA: TGTGCCAGCAGCTCCGGGCCCCTAGTAAACGAGCAGTACTTC. Translation: CASSSGPLVNEQYF.

The chain combines TRBV10-1 with TRBJ2-3; no definite D call. Germline values: CDR1 WNHNN, CDR2 SYGVQD (reference sequence). V dropped 3 bases and J dropped 3 bases, with 10 bases sitting between them. The CDR3 loop spans 14 amino acids. The CDR3 coding sequence is TGCGCCAGCAGTGATGTAGGGCCAACAGATACGCAGTATTTT. This sequence encodes CASSDVGPTDTQYF.